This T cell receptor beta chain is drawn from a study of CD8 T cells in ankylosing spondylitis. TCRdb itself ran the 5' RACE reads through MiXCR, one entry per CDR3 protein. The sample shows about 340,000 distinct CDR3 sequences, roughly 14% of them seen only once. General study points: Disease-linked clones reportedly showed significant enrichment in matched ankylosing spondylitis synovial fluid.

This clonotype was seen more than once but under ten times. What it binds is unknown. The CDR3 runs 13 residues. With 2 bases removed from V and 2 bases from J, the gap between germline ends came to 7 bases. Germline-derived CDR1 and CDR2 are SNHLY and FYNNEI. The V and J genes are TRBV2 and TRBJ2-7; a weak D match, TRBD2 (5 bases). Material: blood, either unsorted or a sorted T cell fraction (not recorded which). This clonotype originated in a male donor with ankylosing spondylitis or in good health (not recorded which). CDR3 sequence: CASSELAPYEQYF. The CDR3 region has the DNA TGTGCCAGCAGTGAACTAGCCCCCTACGAGCAGTACTTC.